These T cell receptor beta chains were read from a single sample in a study of identical twins. TCRdb passed the 5' RACE reads through MiXCR, listing each CDR3 protein once. The sample contains around 280,000 distinct CDR3 sequences, more than 6.5% of which appear only once. The same specimen was also included in a second study, on yellow fever vaccine responses in identical twins.

The sample comprised memory (CD45RO+) T cells sorted from blood. The receptors originated from a woman aged 18-35 years in good health. Both conserved end residues are part of each CDR3. The order of the fields is CDR3 protein, CDR3 DNA, J gene, clone size, D gene, V gene. The D gene is left open where the match is weak. Rows give clone size only sometimes, using once, few, many, or a class for an expanded clone.

CASKTTGTAYEQYF	TGTGCCAGCAAAACCACCGGGACAGCCTACGAGCAGTACTTC	TRBJ2-7	few	TRBD1	TRBV6-1
CSAQRRTGPPDTQYF	TGCAGTGCTCAGCGACGGACAGGCCCTCCAGATACGCAGTATTTT	TRBJ2-3	many	TRBD1	TRBV20-1
CASSSASLVGYGYTF	TGTGCCAGCAGCTCCGCGTCGCTGGTGGGCTATGGCTACACCTTC	TRBJ1-2	few	-	TRBV13
CSARDPVSVAGGPTDTQYF	TGCAGTGCTAGAGATCCAGTGAGCGTAGCGGGGGGGCCAACAGATACGCAGTATTTT	TRBJ2-3	few	TRBD2	TRBV20-1
CASSEEVGGSFHEQYF	TGTGCCAGCAGTGAAGAGGTCGGCGGGAGTTTCCACGAGCAGTACTTC	TRBJ2-7	many	TRBD2	TRBV6-1
CASSFSGRPQETQYF	TGCGCCAGCAGCTTTAGCGGGAGGCCTCAAGAGACCCAGTACTTC	TRBJ2-5	many	TRBD2	TRBV5-1
CASSRQGAETQYF	TGTGCCAGCAGCCGACAGGGGGCTGAGACCCAGTACTTC	TRBJ2-5	few	TRBD1	TRBV7-9
CASSPHRGWGEQYF	TGTGCCAGCAGTCCTCACAGGGGTTGGGGCGAGCAGTACTTC	TRBJ2-7	-	TRBD1	TRBV12-3/TRBV12-4
CASSENPQNTIYF	TGTGCCAGCAGTGAAAACCCCCAGAACACCATATATTTT	TRBJ1-3	-	-	TRBV6-1
CASSSRTSGEQFF	TGTGCCAGCAGCTCTCGGACTAGCGGGGAGCAGTTCTTC	TRBJ2-1	-	TRBD2	TRBV7-3
CASSLRLAGWEQFF	TGTGCCAGCAGCTTAAGACTAGCGGGCTGGGAGCAGTTCTTC	TRBJ2-1	many	TRBD2	TRBV13
CSARDRRGRDTEAFF	TGCAGTGCTAGAGACCGAAGGGGGCGAGACACTGAAGCTTTCTTT	TRBJ1-1	many	TRBD1	TRBV20-1
CSASNPDRVSYGYTF	TGCAGTGCTAGTAACCCTGACAGAGTCAGCTATGGGTACACCTTC	TRBJ1-2	-	-	TRBV20-1
CASSWTSSSTDTQYF	TGTGCCAGCAGCTGGACTAGCAGTAGCACAGATACGCAGTATTTT	TRBJ2-3	few	TRBD2	TRBV7-8
CSARDSLGGGTETQYF	TGCAGTGCTAGAGACTCCCTCGGGGGGGGCACGGAGACCCAGTACTTC	TRBJ2-5	many	TRBD2	TRBV20-1
CAISAGTGNQPQHF	TGTGCCATCAGCGCAGGGACGGGGAATCAGCCCCAGCATTTT	TRBJ1-5	-	-	TRBV10-3
CASSLQRGLAVKNIQYF	TGTGCCAGCAGCCTCCAACGGGGACTAGCGGTGAAAAACATTCAGTACTTC	TRBJ2-4	-	TRBD2	TRBV7-2
CASSLVAGSSYEQYF	TGTGCCAGCAGCTTGGTCGCGGGCAGCTCCTACGAGCAGTACTTC	TRBJ2-7	few	-	TRBV5-5
CASSPRPVNYGYTF	TGTGCCAGCTCACCACGTCCGGTAAACTATGGCTACACCTTC	TRBJ1-2	many	-	TRBV18
CASFGGGATNEKLFF	TGTGCCAGCTTCGGAGGCGGTGCAACTAATGAAAAACTGTTTTTT	TRBJ1-4	many	-	TRBV18
CASSLREGREKLFF	TGTGCCAGCAGTTTAAGGGAGGGGCGCGAAAAACTGTTTTTT	TRBJ1-4	many	-	TRBV12-3/TRBV12-4
CASGRGHGNTIYF	TGTGCCAGCGGACGAGGGCATGGAAACACCATATATTTT	TRBJ1-3	-	-	TRBV28
CASSAGTSGSGTDTQYF	TGTGCCAGCAGCGCAGGGACTAGCGGGAGCGGCACAGATACGCAGTATTTT	TRBJ2-3	many	TRBD2	TRBV5-8
CASSPGQGGSYGYTF	TGTGCCAGCAGCCCTGGACAGGGAGGTTCCTATGGCTACACCTTC	TRBJ1-2	many	TRBD1	TRBV7-6
CSARDLGGYTF	TGCAGTGCTAGAGATCTAGGAGGCTACACCTTC	TRBJ1-2	many	-	TRBV20-1
CSARDHWLGGGTTEAFF	TGCAGTGCTAGAGATCATTGGTTGGGCGGGGGGACCACTGAAGCTTTCTTT	TRBJ1-1	-	-	TRBV20-1
CASRKTGTGGTGELFF	TGTGCCAGCAGGAAAACCGGGACAGGGGGCACCGGGGAGCTGTTTTTT	TRBJ2-2	-	TRBD1	TRBV6-1
CSVYPQGSYEQYF	TGCAGCGTTTATCCCCAGGGCTCCTACGAGCAGTACTTC	TRBJ2-7	many	-	TRBV29-1
CSATYSTPGADTQYF	TGCAGTGCCACCTATAGCACCCCAGGCGCAGATACGCAGTATTTT	TRBJ2-3	few	-	TRBV20-1
CSVGAGETQYF	TGCAGCGTTGGGGCAGGGGAGACCCAGTACTTC	TRBJ2-5	few	-	TRBV29-1
CASSNTRTSGGATDTQYF	TGCGCCAGCAGTAATACCCGGACTAGCGGGGGGGCAACAGATACGCAGTATTTT	TRBJ2-3	-	TRBD2	TRBV10-2
CASSPSGGFRTEAFF	TGTGCCAGCAGTCCCTCCGGAGGTTTCAGAACTGAAGCTTTCTTT	TRBJ1-1	-	-	TRBV28
CASSTTSFGANVLTF	TGTGCCAGCAGCACAACTAGCTTTGGGGCCAACGTCCTGACTTTC	TRBJ2-6	few	-	TRBV7-2
CASSLSQVWETQYF	TGTGCCAGCAGCTTATCACAGGTCTGGGAGACCCAGTACTTC	TRBJ2-5	few	-	TRBV7-6
CSARVPPGLAENYNEQFF	TGCAGTGCTAGAGTCCCACCTGGACTAGCGGAGAACTACAATGAGCAGTTCTTC	TRBJ2-1	few	TRBD2	TRBV20-1
CASKPMDRGNTDTQYF	TGTGCCAGCAAACCCATGGACAGGGGAAACACAGATACGCAGTATTTT	TRBJ2-3	many	TRBD1	TRBV11-2
CASSLAAVEETQYF	TGTGCCAGCAGCTTGGCGGCAGTCGAGGAGACCCAGTACTTC	TRBJ2-5	few	-	TRBV5-5
CASNNSGKTIFEQYF	TGTGCCAGCAATAATAGCGGGAAGACGATCTTCGAGCAGTACTTC	TRBJ2-7	many	TRBD2	TRBV28
CASSPPNNEQFF	TGTGCCAGCAGCCCCCCAAACAATGAGCAGTTCTTC	TRBJ2-1	-	-	TRBV11-3
CASSRSGGGWYEQYF	TGTGCCAGCAGCCGTAGTGGTGGGGGCTGGTACGAGCAGTACTTC	TRBJ2-7	-	-	TRBV7-9
CSATGLAGGPYNEQFF	TGCAGTGCCACCGGACTAGCGGGAGGCCCCTACAATGAGCAGTTCTTC	TRBJ2-1	many	TRBD2	TRBV20-1
CASSLVLSRRVGEQFF	TGCGCCAGCAGCTTGGTTCTCTCTAGACGGGTTGGTGAGCAGTTCTTC	TRBJ2-1	few	-	TRBV5-1